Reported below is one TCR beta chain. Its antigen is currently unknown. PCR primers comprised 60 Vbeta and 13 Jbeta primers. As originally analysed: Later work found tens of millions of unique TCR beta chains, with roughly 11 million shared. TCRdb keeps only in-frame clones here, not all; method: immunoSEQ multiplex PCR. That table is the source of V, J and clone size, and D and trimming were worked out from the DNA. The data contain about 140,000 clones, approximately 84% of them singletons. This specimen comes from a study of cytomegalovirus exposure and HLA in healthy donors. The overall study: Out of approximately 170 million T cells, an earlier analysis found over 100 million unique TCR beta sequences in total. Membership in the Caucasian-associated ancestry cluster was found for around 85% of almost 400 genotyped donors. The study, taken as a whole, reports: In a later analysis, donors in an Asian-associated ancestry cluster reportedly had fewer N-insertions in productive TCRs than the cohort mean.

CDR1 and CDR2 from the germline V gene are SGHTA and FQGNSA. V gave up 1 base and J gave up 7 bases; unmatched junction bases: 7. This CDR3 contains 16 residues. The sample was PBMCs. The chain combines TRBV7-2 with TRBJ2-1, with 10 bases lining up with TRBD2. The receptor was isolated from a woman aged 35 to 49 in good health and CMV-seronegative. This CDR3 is CASSLVQREGRNEQFF. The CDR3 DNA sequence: TGTGCCAGCAGCTTAGTCCAGCGGGAGGGCCGTAATGAGCAGTTCTTC.